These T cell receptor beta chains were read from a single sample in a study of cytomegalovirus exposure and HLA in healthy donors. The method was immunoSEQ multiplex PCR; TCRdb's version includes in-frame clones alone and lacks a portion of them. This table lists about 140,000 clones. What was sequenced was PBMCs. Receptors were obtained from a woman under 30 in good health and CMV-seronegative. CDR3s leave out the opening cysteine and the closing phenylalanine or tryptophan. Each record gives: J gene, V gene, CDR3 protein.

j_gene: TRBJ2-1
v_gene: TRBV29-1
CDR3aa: SGGTSGSNEQF

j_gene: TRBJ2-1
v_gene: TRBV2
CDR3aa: ASRATSGEGSYNEQF

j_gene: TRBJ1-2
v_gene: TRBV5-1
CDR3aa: ASSPSGTGYYGYT

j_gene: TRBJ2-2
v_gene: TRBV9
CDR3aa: ASSVGGSGTGELF

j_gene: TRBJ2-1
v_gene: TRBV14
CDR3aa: ASSQASGRAVEQF

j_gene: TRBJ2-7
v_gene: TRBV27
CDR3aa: ASSLWGVDEQY

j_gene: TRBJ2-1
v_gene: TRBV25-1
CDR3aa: ASSAPRGGYNEQF

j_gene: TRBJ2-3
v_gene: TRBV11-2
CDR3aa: ASSSGQGDTQY

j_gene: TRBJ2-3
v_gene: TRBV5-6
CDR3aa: ASSLVLQNTDTQY

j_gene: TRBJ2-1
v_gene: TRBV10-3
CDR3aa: AISESSGRAGDNEQF

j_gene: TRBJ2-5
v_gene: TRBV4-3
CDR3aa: ASSRSTGVGETQY

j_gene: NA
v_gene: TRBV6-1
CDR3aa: ASSEGTGIYEQY

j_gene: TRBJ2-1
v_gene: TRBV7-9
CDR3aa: ASSRDLARPAYNEQF

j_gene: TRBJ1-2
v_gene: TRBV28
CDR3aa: ASSLEDVPYGYT

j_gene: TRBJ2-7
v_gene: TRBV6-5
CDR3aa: ASSYSTLANEQY

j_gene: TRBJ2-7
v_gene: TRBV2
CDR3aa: ASSDSYAYEQY

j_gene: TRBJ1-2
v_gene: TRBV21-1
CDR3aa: ASSKGVNKGALNYGYT

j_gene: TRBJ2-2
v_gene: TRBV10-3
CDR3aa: AITGRPNTGGLF

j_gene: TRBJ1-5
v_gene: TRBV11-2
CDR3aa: ASRGEGQPQH

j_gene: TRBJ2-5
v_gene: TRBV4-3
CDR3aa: ASSQGQREGLETQY

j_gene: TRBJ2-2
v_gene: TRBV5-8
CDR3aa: ASSAGHATPGELF

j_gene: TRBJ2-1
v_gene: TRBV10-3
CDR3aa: AIRREDYNEQF

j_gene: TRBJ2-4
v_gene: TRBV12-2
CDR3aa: ASRLGWAGVAKNIQY

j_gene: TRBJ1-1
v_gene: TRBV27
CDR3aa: ASSLFRATEAF

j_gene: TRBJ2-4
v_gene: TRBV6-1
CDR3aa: ASSTPGQGRNIQY

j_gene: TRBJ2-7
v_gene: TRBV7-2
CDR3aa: ASSPGLAGASYEQY

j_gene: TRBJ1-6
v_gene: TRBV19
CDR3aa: ASSKTGGDSPLH

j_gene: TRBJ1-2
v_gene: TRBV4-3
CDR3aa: ASSQVGGASYGYT

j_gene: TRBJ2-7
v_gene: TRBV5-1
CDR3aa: ASSRGQGGYEQY

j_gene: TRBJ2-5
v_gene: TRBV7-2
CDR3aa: ASSLAGGEGTSGY

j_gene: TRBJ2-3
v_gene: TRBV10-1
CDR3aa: ASSEPNTDTQY

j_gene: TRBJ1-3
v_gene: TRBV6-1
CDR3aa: ASSDRTGPGNTIY

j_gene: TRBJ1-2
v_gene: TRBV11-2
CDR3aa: AIPGRLGGYT

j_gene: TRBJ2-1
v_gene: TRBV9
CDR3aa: ASSEQGSTLDEQF

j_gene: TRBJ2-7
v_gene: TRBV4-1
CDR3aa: ASSQVPGVVYEQY

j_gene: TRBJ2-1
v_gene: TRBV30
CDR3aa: AWSVRLAGGPKF

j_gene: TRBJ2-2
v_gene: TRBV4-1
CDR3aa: ASSQEGVRGGTGELF

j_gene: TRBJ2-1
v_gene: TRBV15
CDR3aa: ATSHLQGFFYNEQF

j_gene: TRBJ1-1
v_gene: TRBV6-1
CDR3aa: ASTFGPGGTEAF

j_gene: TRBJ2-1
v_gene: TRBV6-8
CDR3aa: ASIEVQREIRNEQF

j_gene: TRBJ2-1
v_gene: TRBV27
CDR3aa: ASSFGLVSYNEQF

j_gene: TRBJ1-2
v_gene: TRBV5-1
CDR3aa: ASSSGTGGGYT

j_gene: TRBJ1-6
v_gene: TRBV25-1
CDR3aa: ASSLESSPLH

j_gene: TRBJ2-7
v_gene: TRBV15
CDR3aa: ATSRDDREQY

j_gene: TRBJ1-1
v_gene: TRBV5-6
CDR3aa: ASSETGGGTEAF

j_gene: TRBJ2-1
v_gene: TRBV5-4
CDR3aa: ASSLKSGRAWSEQF

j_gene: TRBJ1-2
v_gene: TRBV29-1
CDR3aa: SVRTGGDDGYT

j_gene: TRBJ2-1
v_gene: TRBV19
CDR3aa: ASSIDEWYNEQF

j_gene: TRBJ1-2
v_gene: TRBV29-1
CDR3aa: SVDISGVGQGEDGYT

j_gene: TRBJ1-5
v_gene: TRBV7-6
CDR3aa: ASSLDPNSDQPQH

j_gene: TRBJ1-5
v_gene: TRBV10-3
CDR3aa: ASGEGPNQPQH

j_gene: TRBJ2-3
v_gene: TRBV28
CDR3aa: ASSGRQGSTDTQY

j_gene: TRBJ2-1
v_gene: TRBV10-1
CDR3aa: ASSGPTREGPYNEQF

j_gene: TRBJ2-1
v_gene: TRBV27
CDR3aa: ASSPQRTSGRKSYNEQF

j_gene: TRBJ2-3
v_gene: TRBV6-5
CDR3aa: ASTPAGGPTDTQY

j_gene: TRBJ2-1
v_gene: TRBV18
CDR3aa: ASSPPGGLAGYNEQF

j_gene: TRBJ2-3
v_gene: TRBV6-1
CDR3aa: ASSDGVASSTDTQY